Shown below are 13 T cell receptor beta chains from a single sample sequenced in a study of CD8+ T cells in alopecia areata. Treatment in this sample: oral pan-JAK inhibitor, 5-10 mg twice daily. After isolation, RNA underwent reverse transcription to generate cDNA as the sequencing template. Libraries were prepared by immunoSEQ multiplex PCR; TCRdb keeps only in-frame clonotypes and omits some of them. This table holds 150,000 to 250,000 clones, roughly three fifths found once. Sequenced material: CD4+ T cells sorted from blood, taken at week 4, from a patient treated with tofacitinib. The source is a human donor with alopecia areata.

The rearrangement uses TRBV5-4 and TRBJ2-1, with D maybe TRBD2 (7 bases). CDR1 SGHNT and CDR2 YYREEE come from the germline V gene (reference sequence). This CDR3 comprises 16 residues. Trimming removed 0 bases at V and 3 bases at J, with 13 bases between. Here the CDR3 reads CASSLAWGGGYNEQFF. The CDR3 nucleotides are TGTGCCAGCAGCTTGGCCTGGGGGGGCGGCTACAATGAGCAGTTCTTC.

This clone was seen a few times. This chain uses TRBV6-5 with TRBJ2-7; 7 bases match TRBD1. Germline V CDR1 and CDR2: MNHEY, SVGAGI. This CDR3 is 14 amino acids long. After removal of 6 bases from V and 4 bases from J, the junction contained 9 bases not matched to a gene. The CDR3 DNA is TGTGCCAGCAGGGGGACAGCTTCTTCTTACGAGCAGTACTTC. It encodes CASRGTASSYEQYF.

J is TRBJ1-6 and V is TRBV6-5; 8 nucleotides match TRBD1. Germline V CDR1 and CDR2: MNHEY, SVGAGI. Losses at the gene ends were 5 bases for V and 8 bases for J; bases not matched to a gene: 5. The CDR3 sequence is 14 residues long. The CDR3, as DNA: TGTGCCAGCAGTGACAGGGGACTGGATTCACCCCTCCACTTT. Encoded protein: CASSDRGLDSPLHF.

The sample holds a few counts of this clone. This chain joins TRBV5-1 and TRBJ2-7; D not resolved. The V end was cut by 4 bases, the J end by 6 bases, with 14 bases between. The CDR3 consists of 13 residues. CDR1 SGHRS and CDR2 YFSETQ come from the germline V gene. CDR3 loop: CASSPPDPSEQYF. The CDR3 nucleotides are TGCGCCAGCAGCCCGCCGGACCCCTCCGAGCAGTACTTC.

J is TRBJ2-5 and V is TRBV30; D gene unclear. The germline V gene encodes CDR1 GTSNPN and CDR2 SVGIG (reference sequence). CDR3 length: 13 amino acids. The V end lost 1 base, the J end lost 5 bases, and 11 bases lay between the germline ends. DNA of the CDR3: TGTGCCTGGAGTGGAGACTTCGAGGAGACCCAGTACTTC. Translated, it gives CAWSGDFEETQYF.

The V and J genes are TRBV2 and TRBJ1-6, with D maybe TRBD1 (6 bases). Between the trimmed V and J ends, which lost 3 bases and 5 bases, there was a span of 14 bases. The CDR3 spans 16 residues. Germline lookup yields CDR1 SNHLY and CDR2 FYNNEI. The chain's CDR3 is CASSETGEVNNSPLHF. In nucleotides, the CDR3 is TGTGCCAGCAGTGAGACAGGCGAGGTTAATAATTCACCCCTCCACTTT.

V usage is TRBV27 and J usage is TRBJ1-1; 10 nucleotides line up with TRBD1. This CDR3 contains 15 residues. With V trimmed by 5 bases and J by 2 bases, 5 bases remained unmatched. Germline values: CDR1 MNHEY, CDR2 SMNVEV (reference sequence). DNA of the CDR3: TGTGCCAGCAGTCCCGGGGACAGGGGAAACACTGAAGCTTTCTTT. The encoded protein is CASSPGDRGNTEAFF.

The chain uses TRBV10-3 and TRBJ1-4; D uncertain. The germline V gene has CDR1 ENHRY and CDR2 SYGVKD. The CDR3 runs to 14 residues. V lost 8 bases, J lost 3 bases, and 13 bases lay in between. CDR3 sequence (DNA): TGTGCCATCGGACCGGGAAGATCTAATGAAAAACTGTTTTTT. Protein product: CAIGPGRSNEKLFF.

The sample holds a few counts of this clone. The chain couples TRBV6-6 to TRBJ2-5, with TRBD2 matching over 7 bases. The germline V gene has CDR1 MNHNY and CDR2 SVGAGI (reference sequence). CDR3 length equals 15 residues. V dropped 6 bases and J dropped 4; count of bases not matched to a gene: 11. In nucleotides, the CDR3 is TGTGCCAGCAGCCACGGACGGGGAGGGGTAGAGACCCAGTACTTC. Protein sequence: CASSHGRGGVETQYF.

V gene TRBV29-1 combines with J gene TRBJ2-2; the D call may be TRBD1 or TRBD2 (6 bases each). CDR1 is SQVTM, CDR2 ANQGSEA, per germline. Trimming stripped 3 bases from V and 5 bases from J, with 22 bases between. This CDR3 region has 17 residues. The CDR3 loop is CSVEGYSLGGRTGELFF. CDR3 nucleotide sequence: TGCAGCGTTGAGGGCTATAGTCTCGGGGGCAGAACCGGGGAGCTGTTTTTT.

This clone has a handful of counts. J is TRBJ1-2 and V is TRBV25-1; D may be TRBD1 (5 bases). The germline V gene encodes CDR1 MGHDK and CDR2 SYGVNS. Between the trimmed V and J ends, which lost 3 bases and 12 bases, there was a span of 11 bases. The CDR3 sequence is 11 residues long. The CDR3 loop is CASSEGVAHTF. The CDR3 DNA follows: TGTGCCAGCAGTGAGGGGGTGGCCCACACCTTC.

This chain joins TRBV30 and TRBJ1-1; 8 nucleotides agree with TRBD1. Germline V gene lookup returns CDR1 GTSNPN and CDR2 SVGIG (reference sequence). The trim removed 5 bases at V and 1 base at J, leaving 6 bases unmatched. The length of the CDR3 is 14 residues. CDR3 DNA: TGTGCCTGGGACGGAACAGGGGGGAACACTGAAGCTTTCTTT. Its protein product is CAWDGTGGNTEAFF.

The sample holds a few counts of this clone. The chain links TRBV4-1 to TRBJ1-4; the match to TRBD1 covers 10 bases. The V gene end was trimmed by 0 bases and the J gene end by 6 bases; junction bases not matched to a gene: 7. CDR1 MGHRA and CDR2 YSYEKL come from the germline V gene. The CDR3 spans 17 residues. CDR3 nucleotide sequence: TGCGCCAGCAGCCAAGATCGGAGTGGGACAGGGGATGAAAAACTGTTTTTT. This gives the protein CASSQDRSGTGDEKLFF.